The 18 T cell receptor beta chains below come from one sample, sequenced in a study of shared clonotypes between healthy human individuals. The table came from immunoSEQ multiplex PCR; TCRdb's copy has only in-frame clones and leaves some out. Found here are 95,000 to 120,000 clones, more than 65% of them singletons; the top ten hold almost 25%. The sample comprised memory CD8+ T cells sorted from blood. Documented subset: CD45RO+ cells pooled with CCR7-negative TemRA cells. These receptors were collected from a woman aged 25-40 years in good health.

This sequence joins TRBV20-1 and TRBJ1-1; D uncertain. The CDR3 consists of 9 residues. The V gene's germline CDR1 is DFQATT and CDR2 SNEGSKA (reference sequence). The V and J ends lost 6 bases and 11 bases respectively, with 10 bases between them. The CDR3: CSASWYAFF. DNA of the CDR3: TGCAGTGCGTCTTGGTATGCTTTCTTT.

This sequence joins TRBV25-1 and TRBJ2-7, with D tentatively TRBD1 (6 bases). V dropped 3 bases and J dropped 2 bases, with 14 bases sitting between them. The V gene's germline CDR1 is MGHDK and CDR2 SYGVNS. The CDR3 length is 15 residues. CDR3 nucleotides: TGTGCCAGCAGTGACCGGGACATAGGTACCTACGAGCAGTACTTC. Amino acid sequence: CASSDRDIGTYEQYF.

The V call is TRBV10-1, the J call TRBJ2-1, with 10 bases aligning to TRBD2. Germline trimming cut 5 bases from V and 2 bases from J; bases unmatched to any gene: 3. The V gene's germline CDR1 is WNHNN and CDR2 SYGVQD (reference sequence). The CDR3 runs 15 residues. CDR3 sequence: CASSKTSGPYNEQFF. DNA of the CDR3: TGCGCCAGCAGTAAGACTAGCGGGCCCTACAATGAGCAGTTCTTC.

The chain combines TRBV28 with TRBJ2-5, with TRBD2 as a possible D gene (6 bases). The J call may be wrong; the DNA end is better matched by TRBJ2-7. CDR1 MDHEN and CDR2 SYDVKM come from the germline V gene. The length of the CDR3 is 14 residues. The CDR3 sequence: CASSFGGRDHEQYF. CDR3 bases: TGTGCCAGCAGTTTTGGGGGGAGAGACCACGAGCAGTACTTC.

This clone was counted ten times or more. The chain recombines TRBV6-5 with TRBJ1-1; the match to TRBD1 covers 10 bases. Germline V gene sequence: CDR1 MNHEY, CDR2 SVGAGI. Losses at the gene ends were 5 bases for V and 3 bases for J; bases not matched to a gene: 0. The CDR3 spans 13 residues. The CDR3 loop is CASSDRGHTEAFF. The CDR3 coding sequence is TGTGCCAGCAGTGACAGGGGGCACACTGAAGCTTTCTTT.

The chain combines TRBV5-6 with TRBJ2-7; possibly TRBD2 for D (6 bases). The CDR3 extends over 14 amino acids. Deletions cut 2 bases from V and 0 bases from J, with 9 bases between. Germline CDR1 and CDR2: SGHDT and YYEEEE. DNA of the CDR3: TGTGCCAGCAGCTTCGGAGGGAGCTCCTACGAGCAGTACTTC. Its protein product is CASSFGGSSYEQYF.

CDR3 protein: CASRLLAGNGNEQFF. CDR3 in DNA: TGTGCCAGCAGACTACTAGCGGGAAACGGAAATGAGCAGTTCTTC. This chain links TRBV6-5 with TRBJ2-1; TRBD2 matches at 10 bases. The CDR3 covers 15 residues. Germline CDR1 reads MNHEY; CDR2 reads SVGAGI. After removal of 6 bases from V and 7 bases from J, the junction contained 9 bases not matched to a gene.

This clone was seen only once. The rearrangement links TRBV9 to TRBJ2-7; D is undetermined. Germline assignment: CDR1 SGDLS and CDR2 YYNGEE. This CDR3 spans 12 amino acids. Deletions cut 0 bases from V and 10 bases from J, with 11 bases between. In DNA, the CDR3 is TGTGCCAGCAGCGTAGACAGCGCCGCACAGTACTTC. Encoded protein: CASSVDSAAQYF. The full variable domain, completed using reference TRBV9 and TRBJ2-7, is DSGVTQTPKHLITATGQRVTLRCSPRSGDLSVYWYQQSLDQGLQFLIQYYNGEERAKGNILERFSAQQFPDLHSELNLSSLELGDSALYFCASSVDSAAQYFGPGTRLTVT.

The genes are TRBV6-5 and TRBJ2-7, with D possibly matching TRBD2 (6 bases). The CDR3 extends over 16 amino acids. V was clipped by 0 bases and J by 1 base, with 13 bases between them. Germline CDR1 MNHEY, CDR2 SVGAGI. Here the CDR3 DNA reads TGTGCCAGCAGTTACTCGGAGGGGTCCGGTTCCTACGAGCAGTACTTC. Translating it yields CASSYSEGSGSYEQYF.

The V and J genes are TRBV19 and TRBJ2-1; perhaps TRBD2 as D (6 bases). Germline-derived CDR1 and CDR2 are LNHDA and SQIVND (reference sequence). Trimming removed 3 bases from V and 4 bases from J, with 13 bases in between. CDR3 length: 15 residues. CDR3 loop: CASSILTGGYNEQFF. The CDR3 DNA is TGTGCCAGTAGTATTTTGACTGGGGGGTACAATGAGCAGTTCTTC.

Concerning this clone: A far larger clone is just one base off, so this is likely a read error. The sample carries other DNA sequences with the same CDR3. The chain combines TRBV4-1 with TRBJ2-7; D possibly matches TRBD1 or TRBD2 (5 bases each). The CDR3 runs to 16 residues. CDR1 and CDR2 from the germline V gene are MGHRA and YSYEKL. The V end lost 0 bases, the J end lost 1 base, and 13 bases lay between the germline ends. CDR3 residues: CASSQEGTETSYEQYF. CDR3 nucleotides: TGCGCCAGCAGCCAAGAAGGGACGGAGACATCCTACGAGCAGTACTTC.

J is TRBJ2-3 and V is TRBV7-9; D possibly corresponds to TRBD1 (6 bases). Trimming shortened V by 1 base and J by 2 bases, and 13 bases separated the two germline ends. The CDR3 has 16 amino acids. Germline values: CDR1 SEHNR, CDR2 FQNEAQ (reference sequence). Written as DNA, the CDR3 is TGTGCCAGCAGCTTAGTTTCAGGGGCACTCACAGATACGCAGTATTTT. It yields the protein CASSLVSGALTDTQYF.

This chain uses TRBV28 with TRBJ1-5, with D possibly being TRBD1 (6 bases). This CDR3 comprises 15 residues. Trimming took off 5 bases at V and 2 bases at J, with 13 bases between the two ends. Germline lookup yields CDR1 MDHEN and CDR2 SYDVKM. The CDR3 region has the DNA TGTGCCAGCAGTCGGGGGGCGGTGGGCAATCAGCCCCAGCATTTT. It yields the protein CASSRGAVGNQPQHF.

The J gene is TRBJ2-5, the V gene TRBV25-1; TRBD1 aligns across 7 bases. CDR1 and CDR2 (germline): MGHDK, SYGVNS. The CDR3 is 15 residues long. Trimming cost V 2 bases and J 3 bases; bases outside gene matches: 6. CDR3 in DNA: TGTGCCAGCAGTGAAGTTACAGGGGAGAAAGAGACCCAGTACTTC. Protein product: CASSEVTGEKETQYF.

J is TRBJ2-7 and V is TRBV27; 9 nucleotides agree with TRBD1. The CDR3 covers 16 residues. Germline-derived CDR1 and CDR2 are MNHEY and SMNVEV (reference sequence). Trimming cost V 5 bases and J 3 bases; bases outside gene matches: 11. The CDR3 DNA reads TGTGCCAGCAGTGCCCGTATCCGGACAGGGGACTACGAGCAGTACTTC. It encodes CASSARIRTGDYEQYF.

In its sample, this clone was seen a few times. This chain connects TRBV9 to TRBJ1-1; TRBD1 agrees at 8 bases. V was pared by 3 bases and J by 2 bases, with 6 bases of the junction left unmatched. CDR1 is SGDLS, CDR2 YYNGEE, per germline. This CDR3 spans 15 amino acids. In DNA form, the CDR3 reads TGTGCCAGCAGCGATACAGGGGGAGGCAACACTGAAGCTTTCTTT. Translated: CASSDTGGGNTEAFF.

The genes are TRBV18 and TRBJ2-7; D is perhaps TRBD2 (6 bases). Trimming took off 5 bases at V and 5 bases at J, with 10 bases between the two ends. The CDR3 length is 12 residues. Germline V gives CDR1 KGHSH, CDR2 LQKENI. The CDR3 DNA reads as TGTGCCAGCTCAAGTTCGGGGGACGAGCAGTACTTC. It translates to CASSSSGDEQYF.

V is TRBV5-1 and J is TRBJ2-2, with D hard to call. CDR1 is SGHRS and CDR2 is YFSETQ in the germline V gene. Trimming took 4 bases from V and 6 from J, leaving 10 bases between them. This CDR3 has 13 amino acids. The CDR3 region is CASSISEAGELFF. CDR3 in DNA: TGCGCCAGCAGCATTTCGGAAGCCGGGGAGCTGTTTTTT.